This TCR beta chain appears in the sequencing data of a study of CD8 T cells in ankylosing spondylitis. Findings of the study overall: A TCR beta motif of 8 or 9 highly homologous variants appeared characteristic of ankylosing spondylitis blood. Enrichment of disease-linked clones was reportedly significant in matched ankylosing spondylitis synovial fluid.

The authors made TCR beta libraries by quantitative 5'-RACE with molecular barcodes. TCRdb re-called the 5' RACE reads through MiXCR, storing one row per CDR3 protein. Here the sample spans about 540,000 distinct CDR3 sequences, 9.5% to 15% being singletons. V lost 11 bases and J lost 2, with 24 bases in between. CDR1 SNHLY and CDR2 FYNNEI come from the germline V gene. The CDR3 is made up of 16 amino acids. As for this clonotype: Its antigen remains unidentified.

The V and J genes are TRBV2 and TRBJ1-1; D might be TRBD1 (6 bases). This TCR came from a male donor with ankylosing spondylitis. The sample comprised blood, either unsorted or a sorted T cell fraction (not recorded which). Written as DNA, the CDR3 is TGTGCCTCCGGGGAACAGGGTATAATGGCAAACACTGAAGCTTTCTTT. It specifies CASGEQGIMANTEAFF.